The rows below give T cell receptor beta chains drawn from one sample of a study of graft-versus-host responses after intestinal transplantation. Libraries were prepared by immunoSEQ multiplex PCR; TCRdb keeps only in-frame clonotypes and omits some of them. Of about 54,000 clones listed, around 90% are singletons. Here the sequenced sample was PBMCs, taken approximately 97 weeks after intestinal transplant. The receptors come from a human patient who received an intestinal transplant, so some T cells may come from the graft donor. Each CDR3 is given with its conserved first and last residue. A D gene is named only where the DNA matches it firmly. Clone sizes are given selectively: once, few, many, or a class where the clone is expanded.

cdr3_nt	cdr3_aa	j_call	clone_size	v_call	d_call
TGTGCCACCCGGAAACTAGCGGGGACCCCCAATGAGCAGTTCTTC	CATRKLAGTPNEQFF	TRBJ2-1	NA	TRBV6-4	TRBD2
TGTGCCAGCAGTCGCCAGGGCTTACGACAAAGTCGGGCCAACGTCCTGACTTTC	CASSRQGLRQSRANVLTF	TRBJ2-6	NA	TRBV6-9	NA
TGCGCCAGCAGCCAGGGGACAGGCCCGGGCAATCAGCCCCAGCATTTT	CASSQGTGPGNQPQHF	TRBJ1-5	NA	TRBV5-1	TRBD1
TGTGCCAGCAGTCCTCGGACAGGCTATGGCTACACCTTC	CASSPRTGYGYTF	TRBJ1-2	NA	TRBV6-6	TRBD1
TGTGCCAGCAGCTTAGTGGACTTCGAGCAGTACTTC	CASSLVDFEQYF	TRBJ2-7	once	TRBV7-4	NA
TGTGCCAGCAGCGTAGCAACGGGGCGCACAGATACGCAGTATTTT	CASSVATGRTDTQYF	TRBJ2-3	few	TRBV9	NA
TGCGCCAGCAGTCGAGTTCTGTTAGGGGGGCGCCAAGAGACCCAGTACTTC	CASSRVLLGGRQETQYF	TRBJ2-5	NA	TRBV23-1	NA
TGTGCCAGCAGTTACTCCGGGACAGGGGGCTTTGAGCAGTTCTTC	CASSYSGTGGFEQFF	TRBJ2-1	once	TRBV6-5	TRBD1
TGTGCTAGTGGTTTGGTACTCGCGACAGGGCGCACAGATACGCAGTATTTT	CASGLVLATGRTDTQYF	TRBJ2-3	NA	TRBV12-5	TRBD1
TGCGCCAGCAGCCAAGATAGGGCTTGGGACTACTCCTACGAGCAGTACTTC	CASSQDRAWDYSYEQYF	TRBJ2-7	NA	TRBV4-1	TRBD2
TGTGCCAGCAGTTTAGGGCCACTGAAGGGTTTAATCTCCGCACAAGAGACCCAGTACTTC	CASSLGPLKGLISAQETQYF	TRBJ2-5	NA	TRBV27	NA
TGTGCCAGCTACAGGTCCGCGGGAGAAAAACTGTTTTTT	CASYRSAGEKLFF	TRBJ1-4	NA	TRBV19	NA
TGTGCCAGCAGCCGGATACAGGGGGCGAGTGAAAAACTGTTTTTT	CASSRIQGASEKLFF	TRBJ1-4	NA	TRBV7-2	TRBD1
TGTGCCAGCAGTACCAAAGGGTACTCACCCCTCCACTTT	CASSTKGYSPLHF	TRBJ1-6	NA	TRBV6-6	NA
TGCGCCAGCAGCCAAGATACCACATTTAGGGGAGGTGAAAAACTGTTTTTT	CASSQDTTFRGGEKLFF	TRBJ1-4	NA	TRBV4-1	NA
TGTGCCAGCAGCCACGGGACTAGCGGATTCTACGAGCAGTACTTC	CASSHGTSGFYEQYF	TRBJ2-7	once	TRBV6-5	TRBD2
TGTGCCAGCAGGGAGGGCATTGAGCAGTTCTTC	CASREGIEQFF	TRBJ2-1	NA	TRBV2	NA
TGTGCCAGCAGTTACAGGGAGCCCCAGCATTTT	CASSYREPQHF	TRBJ1-5	few	TRBV6-5	NA
TGTGCCATCAGTATGGGACAGCCATACGAGCAGTACTTC	CAISMGQPYEQYF	TRBJ2-7	NA	TRBV10-3	TRBD1
TGTGCCAGCAGCTTGGGACAGAATATATATGGCTACACCTTC	CASSLGQNIYGYTF	TRBJ1-2	NA	TRBV5-6	NA
TGTGCCAGCTCACCACCGACGTTGAACAATGAAAAACTGTTTTTT	CASSPPTLNNEKLFF	TRBJ1-4	NA	TRBV18	NA
TGTGCCAGCAGCCGGACAGGGGCTTACAATGAGCAGTTCTTC	CASSRTGAYNEQFF	TRBJ2-1	NA	TRBV27	TRBD1
TGCGCCAGCAGGGAAAACAGCAATTCACCCCTCCACTTT	CASRENSNSPLHF	TRBJ1-6	NA	TRBV10-1	NA
TGCGCCAGCAGCTCAACCGACGGGGGCACGCAGTATTTT	CASSSTDGGTQYF	TRBJ2-3	NA	TRBV5-1	NA
TGTGCCAGCAGCCAAGGGACTAGCGGGGACTCCTACGAGCAGTACTTC	CASSQGTSGDSYEQYF	TRBJ2-7	once	TRBV4-2	TRBD2
TGTGCCAGCAGCTTCACCGGGACAGGGAAAAGTGAGCAGTTCTTC	CASSFTGTGKSEQFF	TRBJ2-1	NA	TRBV7-9	TRBD1
TGTGCCAGCAGCTTGGTAAGGGGGGATGGCTATGGCTACACCTTC	CASSLVRGDGYGYTF	TRBJ1-2	once	TRBV5-4	NA
TGTGCCAGCAACTTTGGGGGACAGATCAACTATGGCTACACCTTC	CASNFGGQINYGYTF	TRBJ1-2	NA	TRBV2	TRBD1
TGTGCCAGCAGCTTAGCAGGGGCAGGGGGTGTCAACGTCCTGACTTTC	CASSLAGAGGVNVLTF	TRBJ2-6	NA	TRBV11-1	TRBD1
TGCGCCAGCAGCGTGGACAGGGAATACGGCTACACCTTC	CASSVDREYGYTF	TRBJ1-2	NA	TRBV5-1	TRBD1
TGTGCCAGCAGCTTGGTCGAAGGGGACCTCTCCTACGAGCAGTACTTC	CASSLVEGDLSYEQYF	TRBJ2-7	NA	TRBV11-3	NA
TGTGCCAGCAGGGAAGGGTCCGGCGGCTACACCTTC	CASREGSGGYTF	TRBJ1-2	NA	TRBV7-3	NA
TGTGCCAGCAGCGTCGGGCAGGCGGGCCATGGCTACACCTTC	CASSVGQAGHGYTF	TRBJ1-2	NA	TRBV9	NA
TGTGCCGTCCTTAGGACGGGGGTCGGGGAGCAGTACTTC	CAVLRTGVGEQYF	TRBJ2-7	NA	TRBV7-9	NA
TGTGCTAGTGGCCCCAGCCTTGGCTACACCTTC	CASGPSLGYTF	TRBJ1-2	NA	TRBV12-5	NA
TGTGCCAGCAGTTACTCCGCCAGCTCTGGAAACACCATATATTTT	CASSYSASSGNTIYF	TRBJ1-3	NA	TRBV6-6	NA
TGTGCCAGCTCACGACGACAGCAAGAGACCCAGTACTTC	CASSRRQQETQYF	TRBJ2-5	NA	TRBV18	NA
TGCGCCAGCAGCCCTAGACAGGGGTTGAACCTATATGGCTACACCTTC	CASSPRQGLNLYGYTF	TRBJ1-2	NA	TRBV5-4	TRBD1
TGTGCCACCCGGCAGCGCAATCAGCCCCAGCATTTT	CATRQRNQPQHF	TRBJ1-5	NA	TRBV5-3	NA
TGTGCCAGTAGGGGGGTCCCTGAAGCTTTCTTT	CASRGVPEAFF	TRBJ1-1	NA	TRBV19	NA
TGTGCCAGCAGTTTATCGAACCCCAGAAACTATGGCTACACCTTC	CASSLSNPRNYGYTF	TRBJ1-2	NA	TRBV27	NA
TGTGCCAGCAGTTTTCAGAATTCACCCCTCCACTTT	CASSFQNSPLHF	TRBJ1-6	NA	TRBV27	NA
TGTGCCAGCAGTATCAGTGGACAGGACTATGGCTACACCTTC	CASSISGQDYGYTF	TRBJ1-2	few	TRBV7-3	TRBD1